Sequencing of this T cell receptor beta chain was carried out in a study of T cell changes during pregnancy in multiple sclerosis. The CDR3 is 14 amino acids. V gave up 0 bases and J gave up 3 bases, with 9 bases separating them. The germline gives CDR1 LGHNA, CDR2 YSLEER. Here immunoSEQ multiplex PCR was the method, and the copy in TCRdb shows in-frame clones only, minus some. Of almost 55,000 clones listed, 90% are singletons. The specimen was CD8+ T cells from peripheral blood mononuclear cells, collected before pregnancy. This TCR derives from a female donor with multiple sclerosis, enrolled in a pregnancy study. The chain combines TRBV4-3 with TRBJ2-7; weak D call: TRBD2 (5 bases). The CDR3 reads CASSQEGGYYEQYF. The CDR3 nucleotides are TGCGCCAGCAGCCAAGAAGGAGGATACTACGAGCAGTACTTC.